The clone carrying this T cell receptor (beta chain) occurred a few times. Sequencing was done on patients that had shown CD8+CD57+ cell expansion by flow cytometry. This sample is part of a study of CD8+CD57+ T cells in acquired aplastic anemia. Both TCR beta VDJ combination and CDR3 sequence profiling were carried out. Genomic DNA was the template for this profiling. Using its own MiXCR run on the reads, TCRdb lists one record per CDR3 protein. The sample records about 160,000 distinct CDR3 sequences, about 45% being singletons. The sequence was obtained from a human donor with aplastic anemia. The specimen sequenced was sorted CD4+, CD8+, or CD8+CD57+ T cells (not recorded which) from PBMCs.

CDR3 nucleotides: TGCAGTGCTAGATCGGGGGCGACGATTCAGCAGTTCTTC. Translating it yields CSARSGATIQQFF. V and J are TRBV20-1 and TRBJ2-1; the D call may be TRBD1 or TRBD2 (6 bases each). CDR1 DFQATT and CDR2 SNEGSKA come from the germline V gene (reference sequence). The CDR3 covers 13 residues. The germline V and J ends were trimmed by 2 bases and 11 bases, with 16 bases remaining between them.